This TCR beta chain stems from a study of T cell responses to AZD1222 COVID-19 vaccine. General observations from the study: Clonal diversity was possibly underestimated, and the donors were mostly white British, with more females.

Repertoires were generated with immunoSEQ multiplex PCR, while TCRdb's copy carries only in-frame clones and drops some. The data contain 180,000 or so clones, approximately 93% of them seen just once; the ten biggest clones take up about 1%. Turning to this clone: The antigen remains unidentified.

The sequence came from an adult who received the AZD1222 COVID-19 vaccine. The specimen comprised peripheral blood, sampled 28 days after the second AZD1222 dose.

The CDR3 DNA reads TGTGCCAGCAGCGGCCCCCTACGGGACAGCTCCTACGAGCAGTACTTC. This encodes CASSGPLRDSSYEQYF. This chain joins TRBV9 and TRBJ2-7; 7 positions match TRBD1. V trimming: 3 bases; J trimming: 0 bases; junction bases outside the gene matches: 9. This CDR3 is built from 16 residues. Germline V CDR1 and CDR2: SGDLS, YYNGEE.